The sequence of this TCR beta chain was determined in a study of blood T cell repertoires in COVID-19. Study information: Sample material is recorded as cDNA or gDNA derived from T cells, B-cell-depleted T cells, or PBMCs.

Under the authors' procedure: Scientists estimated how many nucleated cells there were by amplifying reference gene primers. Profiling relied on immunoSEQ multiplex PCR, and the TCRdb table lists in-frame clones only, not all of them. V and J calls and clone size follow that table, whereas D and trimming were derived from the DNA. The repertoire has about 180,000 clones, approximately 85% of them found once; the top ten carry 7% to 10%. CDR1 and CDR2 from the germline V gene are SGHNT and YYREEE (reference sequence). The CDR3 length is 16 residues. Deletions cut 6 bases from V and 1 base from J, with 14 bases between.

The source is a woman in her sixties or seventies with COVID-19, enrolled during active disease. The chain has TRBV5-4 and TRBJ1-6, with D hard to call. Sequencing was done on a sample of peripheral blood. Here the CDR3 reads CASTSGGGSYNSPLHF. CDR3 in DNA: TGTGCCAGCACCTCAGGAGGTGGGTCCTATAATTCACCCCTCCACTTT.